The rows below give T cell receptor beta chains drawn from one sample of a study of blood T cell repertoires in COVID-19. This table comes from immunoSEQ multiplex PCR, and its TCRdb copy is limited to in-frame clones, with some not included. The sample contains roughly 250,000 clones, 70% to 90% of which appear only once. Sequences were obtained from PBMCs or T cells enriched from blood (not recorded which). All receptors derive from a young woman who had recovered from COVID-19. Each CDR3 is given with its conserved first and last residue. Each record gives: clone size, J gene, V gene, CDR3 length, D gene, CDR3 DNA, CDR3 protein. The D gene is left open where the match is weak. Expanded clones get a size class; other rows say once, few or many, or leave the size out.

>.|TRBJ2-1|TRBV11-2|16|.
TGTGCCAGCAGCTCCCTTTCGGGGGGCAAACCTAATGAGCAGTTCTTC
CASSSLSGGKPNEQFF
>.|TRBJ1-5|TRBV5-5|20|TRBD1
TGTGCCAGCAGCTCCTCTACGGACAGGGGGGTACGAAATAGCAATCAGCCCCAGCATTTT
CASSSSTDRGVRNSNQPQHF
>once|TRBJ2-5|TRBV15|17|TRBD2
TGTGCCACCAGCAGAGACGTAGCGGGAGGGTCCCAAGAGACCCAGTACTTC
CATSRDVAGGSQETQYF
>.|TRBJ1-2|TRBV7-9|16|.
TGTGCCAGCAGCTTCCTACGACAGCAACCTAACTATGGCTACACCTTC
CASSFLRQQPNYGYTF
>.|TRBJ1-2|TRBV10-3|15|.
TGTGCCATCAGGCCGGACGGGACACACGTCTATGGCTACACCTTC
CAIRPDGTHVYGYTF
>.|TRBJ1-5|TRBV28|13|.
TGTGCCTCCCAATTCTGGGGGGGTCAGCCCCAGCATTTT
CASQFWGGQPQHF
>.|TRBJ2-2|TRBV3-1/TRBV3-2|15|TRBD1
TGTGCCAGCAGTCTGTACAGGGGAGAGTCCGGGGAGCTGTTTTTT
CASSLYRGESGELFF
>.|TRBJ2-7|TRBV15|14|TRBD2
TGTGCCACCAGCAGGGGACTAGCGGGGGTAGAGCAGTACTTC
CATSRGLAGVEQYF
>.|TRBJ1-1|TRBV14|13|.
TGTGCCAGCAGCCAAGACAGTCGCACTGAAGCTTTCTTT
CASSQDSRTEAFF
>.|TRBJ2-6|TRBV18|17|.
TGTGCCAGCTCACCAGCGGCAGGGCTGTGGGGGGCCAACGTCCTGACTTTC
CASSPAAGLWGANVLTF
>.|TRBJ1-1|TRBV19|15|TRBD1
TGTGCCAGTAGTATGACAGGGGGCATGAACACTGAAGCTTTCTTT
CASSMTGGMNTEAFF
>.|TRBJ2-1|TRBV7-9|18|TRBD2
TGTGCCAGCAGCTCCTGGCTAGCGGGAATCAGCTCCTACAATGAGCAGTTCTTC
CASSSWLAGISSYNEQFF
>.|TRBJ2-6|TRBV7-9|19|TRBD1
TGTGCCAGCAGCTTAGGTAGACAGGGGAAACTTTCTGGGGCCAACGTCCTGACTTTC
CASSLGRQGKLSGANVLTF
>.|TRBJ2-7|TRBV11-1|14|TRBD1
TGTGCCAGCAGCCTTGGACAGGGGGACTACGAGCAGTACTTC
CASSLGQGDYEQYF
>.|TRBJ2-7|TRBV7-9|14|TRBD1
TGTGCCAGCAGCCCACAGGGGGCGCGGAACGAGCAGTACTTC
CASSPQGARNEQYF